One sample yielded the 17 T cell receptor beta chains listed below, sequenced in a study of cytomegalovirus exposure and HLA in healthy donors. The PCR made use of 60 Vbeta and 13 Jbeta primers. Measured with immunoSEQ multiplex PCR; TCRdb has only the in-frame clones, and not every one. The sample holds under 250,000 clones, about 84% seen once. Material: PBMCs. The receptors were gathered from a human donor in good health.

This sequence joins TRBV6-5 and TRBJ1-1; possibly TRBD1 for D (5 bases). V lost 5 bases and J lost 1, with 8 bases in between. Germline V gene lookup returns CDR1 MNHEY and CDR2 SVGAGI. This CDR3 has 13 amino acids. The CDR3 region has the DNA TGTGCCAGCAGTCTTGACAGGAACACTGAAGCTTTCTTT. Translating gives CASSLDRNTEAFF.

The J gene is TRBJ2-7, the V gene TRBV5-1; D perhaps matches TRBD1 (6 bases). The CDR3 is made up of 14 amino acids. Germline V CDR1 and CDR2: SGHRS, YFSETQ. V was cut by 0 bases and J by 3 bases, with 10 bases left in between. DNA for the CDR3: TGCGCCAGCAGCTTGGGTACAGGGATCTACGAGCAGTACTTC. Its protein is CASSLGTGIYEQYF.

A remark on this clone: One end of the junction varies from germline; a read error may be responsible. The sample contains more than one DNA sequence encoding this CDR3. The V gene is TRBV4-1, the J gene TRBJ2-2; 7 bases fit TRBD2. The CDR3 runs 15 residues. The germline V gene has CDR1 MGHRA and CDR2 YSYEKL. The CDR3 region is CASSQIAGVTGELFF. CDR3 nucleotide sequence: TGCGCTAGCAGCCAAATTGCGGGGGTCACCGGGGAGCTGTTTTTT.

The chain recombines TRBV5-1 with TRBJ2-3, with 7 positions matching TRBD1. Germline V gene sequence: CDR1 SGHRS, CDR2 YFSETQ. This CDR3 has 14 residues. After removal of 7 bases from V and 2 bases from J, the junction contained 7 bases not matched to a gene. CDR3 nucleotides: TGCGCCAGCTACTTGGGACAGAACACAGATACGCAGTATTTT. Translation gives CASYLGQNTDTQYF.

CDR3 sequence: CAIRGSVDSGELFF. CDR3 in DNA: TGTGCCATCAGAGGATCGGTGGACTCCGGGGAGCTGTTTTTT. The chain couples TRBV10-3 to TRBJ2-2; weak D call: TRBD2 (5 bases). V lost 6 bases to trimming and J lost 6 bases, with 14 bases between them. This CDR3 region has 14 residues. Germline CDR1 and CDR2: ENHRY and SYGVKD.

The chain joins TRBV6-1 to TRBJ2-6; D is perhaps TRBD2 (5 bases). This CDR3 has 15 amino acids. The germline V gene has CDR1 MNHNS and CDR2 SASEGT. The ends were cut back, 10 bases at V and 0 bases at J, with 13 bases in the middle. The CDR3 sequence is CATRGRGSGANVLTF. CDR3 nucleotides: TGTGCCACCAGAGGACGGGGCTCTGGGGCCAACGTCCTGACTTTC.

The gene calls are TRBV2 and TRBJ1-5; 8 bases align to TRBD1. There are 12 residues in the CDR3. With 6 bases clipped from V and 6 bases from J, the junction kept 1 base outside the gene matches. Germline V lookup: CDR1 SNHLY, CDR2 FYNNEI. CDR3 protein: CASSGQGQPQHF. In DNA form, the CDR3 reads TGTGCCAGCAGCGGACAGGGTCAGCCCCAGCATTTT.

The chain's CDR3 is CASSQVLAGGPEEQYF. The CDR3 coding sequence is TGTGCCAGCAGCCAAGTTCTAGCGGGAGGGCCTGAGGAGCAGTACTTC. This chain connects TRBV4-2 to TRBJ2-7, with TRBD2 matching 12 bases. The V gene's germline CDR1 is LGHNA and CDR2 YNFKEQ. The CDR3 length is 16 residues. V shed 1 base, J shed 7 bases, and the junction held 8 bases outside the gene matches.

The chain is built from TRBV7-6 and TRBJ2-2; 8 positions match TRBD1. Germline V lookup: CDR1 SGHVS, CDR2 FNYEAQ. The CDR3 length is 15 residues. V lost 4 bases to trimming and J lost 3 bases; unmatched junction nucleotides: 4. The CDR3: CASSSGTGYTGELFF. Written as DNA, the CDR3 is TGTGCCAGCAGCTCGGGGACAGGTTACACCGGGGAGCTGTTTTTT.

The chain combines TRBV7-9 with TRBJ1-5; a weak D match, TRBD1 (5 bases). V lost 0 bases, J lost 3 bases, and 18 bases lay in between. Germline CDR1 is SEHNR and CDR2 is FQNEAQ (reference sequence). The CDR3 spans 18 residues. This CDR3 is CASSLALPFGGSNQPQHF. As DNA, the CDR3 is TGTGCCAGCAGCTTAGCGCTACCTTTCGGGGGGTCCAATCAGCCCCAGCATTTT.

The chain combines TRBV9 with TRBJ1-1; no clear D. The germline V gene encodes CDR1 SGDLS and CDR2 YYNGEE. The CDR3 consists of 14 residues. Trimming removed 5 bases from V and 2 bases from J, with 13 bases in between. This chain's CDR3 is CASSKSQQNTEAFF. The CDR3 nucleotides are TGTGCCAGCAGTAAATCACAGCAAAACACTGAAGCTTTCTTT.

This chain uses TRBV19 with TRBJ2-1; D is perhaps TRBD2 (5 bases). Trimming removed 0 bases from V and 8 bases from J, with 11 bases in between. The CDR3 contains 14 residues. The germline CDR1 and CDR2 sequences are LNHDA and SQIVND (reference sequence). CDR3: CASSIDWGDDEQFF. CDR3 bases: TGTGCCAGTAGTATAGATTGGGGAGATGATGAGCAGTTCTTC.

This chain connects TRBV7-2 to TRBJ2-1; 11 bases are shared with TRBD2. CDR3 length: 16 residues. The germline V gene encodes CDR1 SGHTA and CDR2 FQGNSA. V was clipped by 0 bases and J by 8 bases; unmatched bases: 6. The chain's CDR3 is CASSLASGRVHDEQFF. CDR3 nucleotides: TGTGCCAGCAGCTTAGCTAGCGGGAGGGTTCACGATGAGCAGTTCTTC.

This clone was found a few times. The V and J genes are TRBV5-1 and TRBJ2-1, with 8 bases matching TRBD2. Germline V gene lookup returns CDR1 SGHRS and CDR2 YFSETQ. V gave up 0 bases and J gave up 8 bases; unmatched junction bases: 7. The CDR3 covers 15 residues. CDR3 protein: CASSLDGRAGYEQFF. The DNA for the CDR3 is TGCGCCAGCAGCTTGGACGGGAGGGCCGGGTATGAGCAGTTCTTC.

The chain employs TRBV12-5 and TRBJ2-1, with TRBD2 matching 11 bases. CDR1 LGHNT and CDR2 FRNRAP come from the germline V gene. V lost 6 bases, J lost 5 bases, and 3 bases stayed unmatched. The CDR3 is made up of 14 amino acids. The CDR3 nucleotides read TGTGCTAGTGGGCCACTAGCGGGGGACAATGAGCAGTTCTTC. The encoded protein is CASGPLAGDNEQFF.

The rearrangement links TRBV9 to TRBJ2-1, with TRBD2 identical over 8 bases. Germline values: CDR1 SGDLS, CDR2 YYNGEE. Trimming took 0 bases from V and 1 from J; bases not matched to a gene: 3. The CDR3 length is 16 residues. In nucleotides, the CDR3 is TGTGCCAGCAGCGTAGATCAGCGGGGGTCCTACAATGAGCAGTTCTTC. Amino acids: CASSVDQRGSYNEQFF.

The V and J genes are TRBV11-2 and TRBJ1-2; tentatively, D is TRBD1 (6 bases). The CDR3 totals 16 residues. Germline V CDR1 and CDR2: SGHAT, FQNNGV. V was trimmed by 1 base and J by 8 bases, leaving 20 bases between them. The CDR3 sequence is CASSLVGGSPLLGYTF. CDR3 DNA: TGTGCCAGCAGCTTAGTTGGGGGCAGCCCCTTATTAGGCTACACCTTC.